Listed below are T cell receptor beta chains from one sample, sequenced in a study of beta chain features in type 1 diabetes. The protocol was immunoSEQ multiplex PCR, while the TCRdb copy is restricted to in-frame clones and leaves out a portion. The profile shows about 700,000 clones, around 15% of them singletons. The source material was naive CD4+ T cells from blood. The origin of the receptors is a man between 18 and 35 years old with type 1 diabetes. Each CDR3 is given with its conserved first and last residue. Each record gives: D gene, CDR3 length, clone size, J gene, V gene, CDR3 protein, CDR3 DNA. A D gene is named only where the DNA matches it firmly. A row's size may be missing; if present it is once, few, many or a size class.

. 14 . TRBJ2-7 TRBV5-1 CASSLNSGFYEQYF TGCGCCAGCAGCTTGAATAGCGGCTTCTACGAGCAGTACTTC
. 13 few TRBJ1-2 TRBV5-4 CASSNPGPSGYTF TGTGCCAGCAGTAACCCGGGACCGTCAGGCTACACCTTC
TRBD1 14 . TRBJ1-5 TRBV7-9 CASSPDRERQPQHF TGTGCCAGCAGCCCGGACAGGGAACGGCAGCCCCAGCATTTT
TRBD1 12 . TRBJ2-5 TRBV2 CASRGQPETQYF TGTGCCAGCAGGGGACAGCCAGAGACCCAGTACTTC
. 14 few TRBJ2-5 TRBV7-9 CASSLPNQEETQYF TGTGCCAGCAGCTTACCAAACCAGGAAGAGACCCAGTACTTC
TRBD1 16 few TRBJ2-6 TRBV11-2 CASSLHQGAGANVLTF TGTGCCAGCAGCCTCCATCAGGGGGCTGGGGCCAACGTCCTGACTTTC
TRBD2 14 few TRBJ2-1 TRBV7-2 CASSLVGLAGEQFF TGTGCCAGCAGCTTAGTGGGACTAGCGGGTGAGCAGTTCTTC
. 15 once TRBJ1-4 TRBV25-1 CASSEYEGANEKLFF TGTGCCAGCAGTGAATATGAGGGAGCTAATGAAAAACTGTTTTTT
. 14 few TRBJ1-6 TRBV5-6 CASSLIAGNSPLHF TGTGCCAGCAGCTTGATTGCGGGAAATTCACCCCTCCACTTT
. 13 . TRBJ2-7 TRBV15 CATSREQGSEQYF TGTGCCACCAGCAGAGAGCAGGGGTCCGAGCAGTACTTC
TRBD1 16 few TRBJ1-4 TRBV7-9 CASSPLGQGGNEKLFF TGTGCCAGCAGTCCCCTAGGACAGGGGGGTAATGAAAAACTGTTTTTT
. 12 . TRBJ1-2 TRBV28 CASSLGSKGYTF TGTGCCAGCAGTTTAGGATCCAAGGGCTACACCTTC
. 17 few TRBJ1-2 TRBV18 CASSPPVGAASEFGYTF TGTGCCAGCTCACCACCGGTGGGGGCCGCTAGCGAATTTGGCTACACCTTC
TRBD2 14 few TRBJ2-3 TRBV28 CASGTSGLTDTQYF TGTGCCAGTGGGACTAGCGGCCTCACAGATACGCAGTATTTT
TRBD1 16 few TRBJ2-1 TRBV2 CASSLGQTPPMSPEFF TGTGCCAGCAGTCTGGGACAGACTCCCCCAATGAGTCCGGAGTTCTTC
. 13 few TRBJ2-3 TRBV25-1 CASSLSGGQPQYF TGTGCCAGCAGTTTATCCGGAGGTCAGCCGCAGTATTTT
TRBD1 15 . TRBJ1-5 TRBV28 CASRTGQGISQPQHF TGTGCCAGCAGGACGGGACAGGGGATCTCTCAGCCCCAGCATTTT
. 12 few TRBJ2-5 TRBV11-2 CASSLEQETQYF TGTGCCAGCAGCTTAGAGCAAGAGACCCAGTACTTC
TRBD2 16 . TRBJ2-1 TRBV6-1 CASREGTSIPYNEQFF TGTGCCAGCAGGGAAGGGACTAGTATCCCCTACAATGAGCAGTTCTTC
. 13 . TRBJ1-2 TRBV7-9 CASSPQGSYGYTF TGTGCCAGCAGCCCACAGGGAAGCTATGGCTACACCTTC
. 12 . TRBJ1-6 TRBV6-5 CASSYAGQVVHF TGTGCCAGCAGTTACGCGGGACAAGTTGTCCACTTT
. 14 . TRBJ1-1 TRBV29-1 CSVELRLGKTEAFF TGCAGCGTTGAACTCCGATTAGGGAAGACTGAAGCTTTCTTT
. 14 . TRBJ2-3 TRBV12-5 CASGQGFSTDTQYF TGTGCTAGTGGTCAGGGGTTCAGCACAGATACGCAGTATTTT
TRBD1 14 few TRBJ1-2 TRBV14 CASSPRTGAYGYTF TGTGCCAGCAGCCCCCGGACAGGAGCCTATGGCTACACCTTC
. 13 . TRBJ2-7 TRBV18 CASSPGAGVEQYF TGTGCCAGCTCACCGGGGGCAGGGGTCGAGCAGTACTTC
. 11 . TRBJ2-2 TRBV19 CASSRAGELFF TGTGCCAGTAGTAGGGCCGGGGAGCTGTTTTTT
TRBD1 14 . TRBJ1-5 TRBV7-2 CASSKDRFGWPQHF TGTGCCAGCAGCAAGGACAGGTTTGGTTGGCCCCAGCATTTT
. 11 few TRBJ1-1 TRBV25-1 CASSINTEAFF TGTGCCAGCAGCATAAACACTGAAGCTTTCTTT